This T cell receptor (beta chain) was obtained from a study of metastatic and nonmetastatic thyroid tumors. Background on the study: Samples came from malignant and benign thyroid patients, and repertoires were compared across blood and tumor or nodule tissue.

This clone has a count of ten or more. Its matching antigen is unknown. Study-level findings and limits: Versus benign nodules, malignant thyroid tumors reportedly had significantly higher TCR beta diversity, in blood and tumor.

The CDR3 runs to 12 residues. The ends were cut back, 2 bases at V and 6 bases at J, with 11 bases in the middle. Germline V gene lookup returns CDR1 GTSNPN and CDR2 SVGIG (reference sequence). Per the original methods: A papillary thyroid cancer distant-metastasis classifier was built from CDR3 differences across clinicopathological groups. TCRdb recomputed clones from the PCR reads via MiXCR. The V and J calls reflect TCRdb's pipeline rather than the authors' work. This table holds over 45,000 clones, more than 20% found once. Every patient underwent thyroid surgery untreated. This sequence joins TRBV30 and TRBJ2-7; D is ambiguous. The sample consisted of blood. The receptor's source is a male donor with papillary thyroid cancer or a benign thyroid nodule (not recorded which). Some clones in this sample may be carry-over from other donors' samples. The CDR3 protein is CAWSNWPGEQYF. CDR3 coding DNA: TGTGCCTGGAGTAACTGGCCGGGCGAGCAGTACTTC.